The present T cell receptor beta chain was sequenced within a study of blood T cell repertoires in COVID-19. Study context: Whether acute or convalescent, the COVID-19 samples came from the United States, Italy and Spain.

Original processing notes: For nucleated cells, counts were estimated from reference gene primer amplification. Produced via immunoSEQ multiplex PCR; TCRdb's table is partial and in-frame only. V and J calls and clone size are given by that table; D and trimming were obtained from the DNA. The sample has tens of thousands of clones; about 80% are singletons. Sequenced: peripheral blood. The sequence was collected from a man in his forties or fifties with active or convalescent COVID-19.

The CDR3 sequence: CASSSGTANYGYTF. Here the CDR3 DNA reads TGCGCCAGCAGCAGCGGGACGGCTAACTATGGCTACACCTTC. The V call is TRBV5-1, the J call TRBJ1-2, with D maybe TRBD1 (5 bases). V was clipped by 4 bases and J by 0 bases, with 10 bases between them. The CDR3 covers 14 residues. The germline V gene has CDR1 SGHRS and CDR2 YFSETQ. The full variable domain, rest sourced from reference TRBV5-1 and TRBJ1-2, is KAGVTQTPRYLIKTRGQQVTLSCSPISGHRSVSWYQQTPGQGLQFLFEYFSETQRNKGNFPGRFSGRQFSNSRSEMNVSTLELGDSALYLCASSSGTANYGYTFGSGTRLTVV.